The sequence of this TCR beta chain was determined in a study of blood T cells in healthy people across ages. The overall study: Roughly one uniquely barcoded beta molecule per two T cells was captured. Whole-study findings and limits: Greater diversity and more naive CD4+ cells were seen in long-lived donors than in aged donors.

With a J-beta primer mix and a sample-barcoded 5' primer, a second PCR ran about 7 to 12 cycles. TCRdb ran MiXCR on the 5' RACE reads and lists one entry per CDR3 protein. The sample includes roughly 1.4 million distinct CDR3 sequences, roughly 60% of them seen just once. This clonotype was seen only a few times. Antigen unknown. The J segment lost 4 bases and the V segment lost 2 bases, leaving 11 bases of the junction unmatched. This CDR3 spans 17 amino acids. Per germline, CDR1 MNHEY and CDR2 SVGAGI. The clonotype comes from a man between 18 and 35 years old in good health. What was sequenced was blood. The chain carries TRBV6-5 and TRBJ2-5; 9 bases fit TRBD2. DNA for the CDR3: TGTGCCAGCAGTTACGCCCCGATAGCGGGAGTGGGAGAGACCCAGTACTTC. It codes for CASSYAPIAGVGETQYF.